This entry lists 20 T cell receptor beta chains sequenced from one sample in a study of blood T cell repertoires in COVID-19. Sequencing used immunoSEQ multiplex PCR; TCRdb keeps in-frame clones, though not all of them. Of about 310,000 clones listed, roughly 90% were seen once; the top ten hold just under 9%. Sequenced: PBMCs or T cells enriched from blood (not recorded which). All receptors derive from a young woman who had recovered from COVID-19.

The chain is built from TRBV19 and TRBJ2-2; no reliable D call. Trimming cost V 2 bases and J 2 bases, with 6 bases left between them. CDR3 length: 14 amino acids. Germline CDR1 is LNHDA and CDR2 is SQIVND (reference sequence). CDR3 DNA: TGTGCCAGTAGTATACTGAGTAACACCGGGGAGCTGTTTTTT. This codes for CASSILSNTGELFF.

The J gene is TRBJ2-7, the V gene TRBV6-2 or TRBV6-3; 10 bases line up with TRBD2. V lost 6 bases and J lost 3; bases outside the gene matches: 5. Germline loops: CDR1 MNHEY, CDR2 SVGEGT. The CDR3 runs 14 residues. The chain's CDR3 is CASSWTSGIYEQYF. The CDR3 nucleotides read TGTGCCAGCAGCTGGACTAGCGGTATCTACGAGCAGTACTTC.

There are a few counts of this clone. The chain links TRBV5-1 to TRBJ2-1; 12 bases are shared with TRBD1. The length of the CDR3 is 16 residues. The germline CDR1 and CDR2 sequences are SGHRS and YFSETQ. V shed 1 base, J shed 8 bases, and the junction held 7 bases outside the gene matches. CDR3 bases: TGCGCCAGCAGCTTGATGGGACAGGGGGCGATCGATGAGCAGTTCTTC. It yields the protein CASSLMGQGAIDEQFF.

This clone was seen a single time. The rearrangement uses TRBV30 and TRBJ1-2; D possibly corresponds to TRBD1 (5 bases). This CDR3 region has 14 residues. The V gene lost 1 base and the J gene lost 6 bases, with 15 bases spanning the gap. Germline CDR1 is GTSNPN and CDR2 is SVGIG (reference sequence). The CDR3 loop reads CAWSATQGIDGYTF. CDR3 in DNA: TGTGCCTGGAGTGCCACGCAGGGAATTGATGGCTACACCTTC.

At least ten counts were recorded for this clone. The J gene is TRBJ1-2, the V gene TRBV7-9; D is unresolved. Trimming took off 1 base at V and 6 bases at J, with 9 bases between the two ends. Germline V gene lookup returns CDR1 SEHNR and CDR2 FQNEAQ (reference sequence). The CDR3 totals 13 residues. The CDR3 region is CASSLDSWDGYTF. For the CDR3, the DNA is TGTGCCAGCAGCTTAGACAGCTGGGATGGCTACACCTTC.

The CDR3 sequence: CASSAGDSRGEAFF. CDR3 bases: TGCGCCAGCAGCGCCGGGGACAGTCGGGGTGAAGCTTTCTTT. This sequence joins TRBV5-1 and TRBJ1-1; 7 bases map to TRBD1. V trimming: 4 bases; J trimming: 7 bases; junction bases outside the gene matches: 10. Germline V lookup: CDR1 SGHRS, CDR2 YFSETQ. CDR3 length equals 14 residues.

The CDR3: CASSLGQGIGTEAFF. The CDR3 DNA is TGTGCCAGCAGCTTAGGGCAGGGTATCGGCACTGAAGCTTTCTTT. This rearrangement joins TRBV7-6 to TRBJ1-1; tentative D call: TRBD1 (5 bases). Trimming shortened V by 1 base and J by 4 bases, and 13 bases separated the two germline ends. This CDR3 contains 15 residues. Looked up from germline, CDR1 is SGHVS and CDR2 is FNYEAQ. The whole variable domain, filled in from reference TRBV7-6 and TRBJ1-1, reads GAGVSQSPRYKVTKRGQDVALRCDPISGHVSLYWYRQALGQGPEFLTYFNYEAQQDKSGLPNDRFSAERPEGSISTLTIQRTEQRDSAMYRCASSLGQGIGTEAFFGQGTRLTVV.

The V and J genes are TRBV5-1 and TRBJ1-2; unclear D gene. V gave up 5 bases and J gave up 6 bases, with 14 bases separating them. The CDR3 consists of 13 residues. Germline V CDR1 and CDR2: SGHRS, YFSETQ. The CDR3 loop reads CASSFGSGDGYTF. In DNA form, the CDR3 reads TGCGCCAGCAGTTTCGGTTCGGGAGATGGCTACACCTTC.

V gene TRBV13 combines with J gene TRBJ1-2, with 7 nucleotides matching TRBD1. The V gene end was trimmed by 6 bases and the J gene end by 3 bases; junction bases not matched to a gene: 7. Germline loops: CDR1 PRHDT, CDR2 FYEKMQ (reference sequence). The CDR3 consists of 14 residues. The DNA for the CDR3 is TGTGCCAGCAGGCGAGCCGGGACAGACTATGGCTACACCTTC. Amino acids: CASRRAGTDYGYTF.

The chain carries TRBV13 and TRBJ1-2, with D unclear. Trimming pared 2 bases from V and 5 bases from J, leaving 9 bases between. This CDR3 is 13 amino acids long. CDR1 PRHDT and CDR2 FYEKMQ come from the germline V gene (reference sequence). The CDR3 nucleotides are TGTGCCAGCAGCTTAATGCAGGAATATGGCTACACCTTC. Its translation is CASSLMQEYGYTF.

The chain has TRBV10-3 and TRBJ2-3; unclear D gene. The CDR3 is 14 amino acids. V gave up 2 bases and J gave up 0 bases, with 6 bases separating them. Looked up from germline, CDR1 is ENHRY and CDR2 is SYGVKD. CDR3 amino acids: CAISELISTDTQYF. CDR3 DNA: TGTGCCATCAGTGAGCTTATTAGCACAGATACGCAGTATTTT.

This chain connects TRBV11-1 to TRBJ1-1; 7 bases are shared with TRBD1. With V trimmed by 5 bases and J by 7 bases, 4 bases remained unmatched. This CDR3 has 12 residues. The germline V gene has CDR1 SGHAT and CDR2 FQDESV (reference sequence). For the CDR3, the DNA is TGTGCCAGCAGCCCGACAGGGCTTGAAGCTTTCTTT. Translated: CASSPTGLEAFF.

The chain links TRBV28 to TRBJ1-3, with D hard to call. V was pared by 10 bases and J by 0 bases, with 16 bases between. Per the germline V gene, CDR1 is MDHEN and CDR2 is SYDVKM. CDR3 size: 15 residues. The CDR3 loop is CATVRPAASGNTIYF. DNA of the CDR3: TGTGCCACCGTGAGGCCTGCTGCCTCTGGAAACACCATATATTTT. Full variable domain (rest looked up from reference TRBV28 and TRBJ1-3): DVKVTQSSRYLVKRTGEKVFLECVQDMDHENMFWYRQDPGLGLRLIYFSYDVKMKEKGDIPEGYSVSREKKERFSLILESASTNQTSMYLCATVRPAASGNTIYFGEGSWLTVV.

This sequence joins TRBV9 and TRBJ1-1, with a possible D match to TRBD1 (6 bases). Per the germline V gene, CDR1 is SGDLS and CDR2 is YYNGEE. Trimming left V 0 bases short and J 4 bases short, with 13 bases between. This CDR3 comprises 15 residues. This chain's CDR3 is CASSVVAGASTEAFF. The CDR3 DNA sequence: TGTGCCAGCAGCGTAGTAGCGGGGGCAAGCACTGAAGCTTTCTTT.

The gene calls are TRBV28 and TRBJ2-5; 14 bases agree with TRBD2. The germline gives CDR1 MDHEN, CDR2 SYDVKM. The CDR3 has 14 residues. The trim removed 6 bases at V and 4 bases at J, leaving 1 base unmatched. The CDR3 nucleotides read TGTGCCAGCAGGGGGACTAGCGGGGGAGAGACCCAGTACTTC. This translates into CASRGTSGGETQYF.

The chain couples TRBV7-7 to TRBJ2-1; weak D call: TRBD1 (8 bases). The germline V gene has CDR1 SSHAT and CDR2 FNYEAQ (reference sequence). Between the trimmed V and J ends, which lost 2 bases and 4 bases, there was a span of 15 bases. The CDR3 has 16 amino acids. The CDR3 is CASSLKQQGGYNEQFF. In nucleotides, the CDR3 is TGTGCCAGCAGCTTAAAGCAACAGGGGGGGTACAATGAGCAGTTCTTC. Filled out from reference TRBV7-7 and TRBJ2-1, the complete variable domain reads GAGVSQSPRYKVTKRGQDVTLRCDPISSHATLYWYQQALGQGPEFLTYFNYEAQPDKSGLPSDRFSAERPEGSISTLTIQRTEQRDSAMYRCASSLKQQGGYNEQFFGPGTRLTVL.

The rearrangement links TRBV29-1 to TRBJ1-2; TRBD1 is a possible D gene (5 bases). Trimming left V 5 bases short and J 4 bases short, with 14 bases between. The germline gives CDR1 SQVTM, CDR2 ANQGSEA. This CDR3 contains 13 residues. The CDR3 nucleotides read TGCAGCGTTACAGGCATCGGGGGCTATGGCTACACCTTC. It is translated as CSVTGIGGYGYTF.

The chain uses TRBV4-1 and TRBJ1-5; D unresolved. The CDR3 sequence is 16 residues long. In germline, CDR1 is MGHRA, CDR2 YSYEKL. Deletions cut 0 bases from V and 0 bases from J, with 9 bases between. CDR3: CASSQELGDSNQPQHF. Written as DNA, the CDR3 is TGCGCCAGCAGCCAAGAACTAGGAGATAGCAATCAGCCCCAGCATTTT.

The sample holds one count of this clone. The rearrangement joins TRBV7-2 to TRBJ1-6; 11 nucleotides line up with TRBD1. The germline gives CDR1 SGHTA, CDR2 FQGNSA. The CDR3 has 15 residues. With V trimmed by 4 bases and J by 9 bases, 5 bases remained unmatched. CDR3 in amino acids: CASSYGQGAGSPLHF. Written as DNA, the CDR3 is TGTGCCAGCAGCTATGGACAGGGGGCTGGTTCACCCCTCCACTTT.

The genes are TRBV28 and TRBJ2-1, with TRBD1 matching 10 bases. Trimming cost V 4 bases and J 8 bases; bases outside gene matches: 8. The CDR3 loop spans 15 amino acids. Germline CDR1 and CDR2: MDHEN and SYDVKM. CDR3 DNA: TGTGCCAGCAGTTACGGACAGGGGGGTCAGGATGAGCAGTTCTTC. It specifies CASSYGQGGQDEQFF.